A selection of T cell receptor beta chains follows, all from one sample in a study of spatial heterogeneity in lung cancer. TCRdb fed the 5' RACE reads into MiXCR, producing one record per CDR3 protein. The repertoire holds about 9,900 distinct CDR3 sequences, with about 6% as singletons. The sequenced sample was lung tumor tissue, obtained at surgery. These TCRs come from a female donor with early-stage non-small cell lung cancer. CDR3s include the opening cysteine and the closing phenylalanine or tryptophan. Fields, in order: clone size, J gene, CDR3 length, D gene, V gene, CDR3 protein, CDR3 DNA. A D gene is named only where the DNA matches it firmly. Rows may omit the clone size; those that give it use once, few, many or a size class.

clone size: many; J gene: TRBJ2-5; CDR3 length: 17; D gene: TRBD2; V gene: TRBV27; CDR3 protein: CASSSPIRAGGWETQYF; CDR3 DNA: TGTGCCAGCAGTTCCCCTATCCGAGCGGGGGGCTGGGAGACCCAGTACTTC
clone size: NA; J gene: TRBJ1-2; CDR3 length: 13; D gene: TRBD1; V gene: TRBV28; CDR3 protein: CASWGQGARGYTF; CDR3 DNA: TGTGCCAGTTGGGGACAGGGGGCCCGTGGCTACACCTTC
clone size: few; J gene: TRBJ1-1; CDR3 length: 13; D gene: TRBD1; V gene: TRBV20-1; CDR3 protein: CSARPGGRTEAFF; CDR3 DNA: TGCAGTGCTAGACCAGGGGGCAGGACTGAAGCTTTCTTT
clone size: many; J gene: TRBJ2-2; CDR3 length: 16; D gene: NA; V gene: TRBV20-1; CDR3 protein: CSAQGPVYANTGELFF; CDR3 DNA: TGCAGTGCTCAAGGGCCAGTGTACGCGAACACCGGGGAGCTGTTTTTT
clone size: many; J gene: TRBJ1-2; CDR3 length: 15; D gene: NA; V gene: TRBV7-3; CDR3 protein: CASSLTAGALGGYTF; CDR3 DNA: TGTGCCAGCAGCTTAACCGCAGGGGCGCTTGGTGGCTACACCTTC
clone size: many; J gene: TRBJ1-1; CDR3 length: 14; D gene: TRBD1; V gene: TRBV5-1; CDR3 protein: CASSWDRGNTEAFF; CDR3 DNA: TGCGCCAGCAGCTGGGACAGGGGGAACACTGAAGCTTTCTTT
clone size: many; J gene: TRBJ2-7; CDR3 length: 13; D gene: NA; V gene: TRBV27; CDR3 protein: CASSLSKGREQYF; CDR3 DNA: TGTGCCAGCAGTTTATCGAAGGGTCGCGAGCAGTACTTC
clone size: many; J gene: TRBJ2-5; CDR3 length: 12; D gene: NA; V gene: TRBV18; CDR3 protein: CASSPNQETQYF; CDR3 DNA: TGTGCCAGCTCACCTAACCAAGAGACCCAGTACTTC
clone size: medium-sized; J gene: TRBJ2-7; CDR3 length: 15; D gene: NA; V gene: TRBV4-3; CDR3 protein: CASSQSSRARSEQYF; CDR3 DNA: TGCGCCAGCAGCCAATCGTCGAGGGCTCGGTCCGAGCAGTACTTC
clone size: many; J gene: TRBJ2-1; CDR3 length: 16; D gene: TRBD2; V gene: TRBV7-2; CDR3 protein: CASSPQSSGAYNEQFF; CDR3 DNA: TGTGCCAGCAGCCCCCAGTCTAGCGGGGCGTACAATGAGCAGTTCTTC